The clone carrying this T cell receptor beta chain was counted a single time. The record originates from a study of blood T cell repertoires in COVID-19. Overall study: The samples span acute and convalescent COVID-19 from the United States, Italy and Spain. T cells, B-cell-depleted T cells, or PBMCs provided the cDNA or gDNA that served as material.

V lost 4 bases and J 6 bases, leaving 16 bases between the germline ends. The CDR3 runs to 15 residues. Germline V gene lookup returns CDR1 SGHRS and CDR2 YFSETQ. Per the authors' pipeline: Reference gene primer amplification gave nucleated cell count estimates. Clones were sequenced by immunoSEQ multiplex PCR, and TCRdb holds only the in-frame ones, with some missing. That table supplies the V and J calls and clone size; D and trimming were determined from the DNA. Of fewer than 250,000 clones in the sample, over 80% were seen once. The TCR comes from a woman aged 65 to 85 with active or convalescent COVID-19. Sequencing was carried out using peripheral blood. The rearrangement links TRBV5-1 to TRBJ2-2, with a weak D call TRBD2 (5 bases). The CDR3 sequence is CASSRGLEWAGELFF. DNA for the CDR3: TGCGCCAGCAGCCGAGGGTTAGAGTGGGCCGGGGAGCTGTTTTTT.